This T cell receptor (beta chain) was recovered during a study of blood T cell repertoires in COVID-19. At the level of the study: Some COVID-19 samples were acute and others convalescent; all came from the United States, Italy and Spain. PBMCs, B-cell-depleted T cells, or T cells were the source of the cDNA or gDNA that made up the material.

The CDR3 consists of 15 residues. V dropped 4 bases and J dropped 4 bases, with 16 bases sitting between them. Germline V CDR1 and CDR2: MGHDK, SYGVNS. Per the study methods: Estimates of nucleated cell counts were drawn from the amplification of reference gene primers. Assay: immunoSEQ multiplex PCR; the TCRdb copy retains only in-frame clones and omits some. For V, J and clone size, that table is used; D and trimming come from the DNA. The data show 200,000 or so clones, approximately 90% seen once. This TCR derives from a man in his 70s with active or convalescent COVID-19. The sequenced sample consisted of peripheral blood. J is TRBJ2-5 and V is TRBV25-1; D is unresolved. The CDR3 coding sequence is TGTGCCAGCAGTGCGGTTGGCCTAGAACGAGAGACCCAGTACTTC. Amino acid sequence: CASSAVGLERETQYF.